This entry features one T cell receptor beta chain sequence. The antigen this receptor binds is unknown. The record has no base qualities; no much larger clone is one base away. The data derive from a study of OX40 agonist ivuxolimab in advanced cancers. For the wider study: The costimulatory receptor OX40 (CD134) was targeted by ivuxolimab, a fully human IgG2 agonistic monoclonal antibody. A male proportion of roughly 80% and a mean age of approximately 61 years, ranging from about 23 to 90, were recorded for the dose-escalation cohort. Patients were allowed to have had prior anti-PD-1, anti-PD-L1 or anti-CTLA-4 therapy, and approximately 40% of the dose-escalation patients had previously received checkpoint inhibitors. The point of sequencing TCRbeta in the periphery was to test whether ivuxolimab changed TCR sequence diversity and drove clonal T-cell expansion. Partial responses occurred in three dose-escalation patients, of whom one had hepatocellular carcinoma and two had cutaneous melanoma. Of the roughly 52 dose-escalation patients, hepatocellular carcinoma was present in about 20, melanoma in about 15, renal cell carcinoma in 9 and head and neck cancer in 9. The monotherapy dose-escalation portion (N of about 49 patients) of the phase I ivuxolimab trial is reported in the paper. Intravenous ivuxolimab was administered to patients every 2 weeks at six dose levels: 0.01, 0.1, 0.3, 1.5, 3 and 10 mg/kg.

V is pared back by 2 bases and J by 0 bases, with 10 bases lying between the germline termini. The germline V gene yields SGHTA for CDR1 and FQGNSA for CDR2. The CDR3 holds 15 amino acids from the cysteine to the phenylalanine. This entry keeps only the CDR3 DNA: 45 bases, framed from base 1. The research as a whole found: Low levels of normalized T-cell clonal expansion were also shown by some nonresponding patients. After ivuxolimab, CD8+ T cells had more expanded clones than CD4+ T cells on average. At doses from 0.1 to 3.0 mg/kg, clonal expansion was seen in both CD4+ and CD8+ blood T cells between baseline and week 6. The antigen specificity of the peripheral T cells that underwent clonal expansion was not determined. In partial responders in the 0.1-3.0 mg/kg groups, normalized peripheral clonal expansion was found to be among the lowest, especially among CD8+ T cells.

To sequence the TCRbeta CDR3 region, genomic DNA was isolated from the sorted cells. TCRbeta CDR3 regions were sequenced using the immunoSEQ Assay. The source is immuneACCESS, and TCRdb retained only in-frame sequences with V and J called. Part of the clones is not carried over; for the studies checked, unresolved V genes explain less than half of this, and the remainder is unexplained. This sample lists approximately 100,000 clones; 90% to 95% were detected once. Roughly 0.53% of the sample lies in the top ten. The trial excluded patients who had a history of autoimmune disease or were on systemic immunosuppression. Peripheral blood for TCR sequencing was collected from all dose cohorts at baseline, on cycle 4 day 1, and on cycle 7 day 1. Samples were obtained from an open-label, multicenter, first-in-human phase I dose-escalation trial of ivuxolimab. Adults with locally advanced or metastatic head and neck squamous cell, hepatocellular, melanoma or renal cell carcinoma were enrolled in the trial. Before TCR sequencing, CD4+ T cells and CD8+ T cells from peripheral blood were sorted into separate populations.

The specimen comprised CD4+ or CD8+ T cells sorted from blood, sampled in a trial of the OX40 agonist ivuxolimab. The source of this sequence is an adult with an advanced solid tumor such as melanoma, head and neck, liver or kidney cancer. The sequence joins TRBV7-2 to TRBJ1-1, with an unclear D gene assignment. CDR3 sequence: CASSLRPGMNTEAFF. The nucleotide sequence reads TGTGCCAGCAGCTTACGGCCGGGGATGAACACTGAAGCTTTCTTT.